This T cell receptor (beta chain) comes out of a study of cytomegalovirus exposure and HLA in healthy donors. Overall study results and limits: Earlier results showed most TCR beta V segments being productive about 87% or about 30% of the time.

This clone turned up a few times. Antigen specificity is unknown. Healthy people donating bone marrow made up the donors. PCR used 60 Vbeta primers and 13 Jbeta primers. Libraries were prepared by immunoSEQ multiplex PCR; TCRdb keeps only in-frame clonotypes and omits some of them. The repertoire holds 310,000 or so clones, with around 90% as singletons. The receptor was isolated from a woman under 30 in good health and CMV-seronegative. Sample: PBMCs.

CDR3 region: CSVVGGQSYEQYF. The DNA for the CDR3 is TGCAGCGTCGTAGGGGGACAGTCCTACGAGCAGTACTTC. This chain connects TRBV29-1 to TRBJ2-7, with 7 bases fitting TRBD1. Germline V lookup: CDR1 SQVTM, CDR2 ANQGSEA. This CDR3 spans 13 amino acids. After removal of 6 bases from V and 1 base from J, the junction contained 6 bases not matched to a gene.